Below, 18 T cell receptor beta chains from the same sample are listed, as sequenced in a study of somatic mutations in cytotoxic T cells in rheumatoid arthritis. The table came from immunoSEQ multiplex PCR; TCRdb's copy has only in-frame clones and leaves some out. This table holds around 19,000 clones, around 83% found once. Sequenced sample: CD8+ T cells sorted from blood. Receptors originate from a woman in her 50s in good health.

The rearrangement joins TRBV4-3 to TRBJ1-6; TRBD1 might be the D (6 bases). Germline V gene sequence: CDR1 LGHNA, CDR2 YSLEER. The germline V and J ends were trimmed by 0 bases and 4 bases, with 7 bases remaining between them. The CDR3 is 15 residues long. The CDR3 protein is CASSQDRGYNSPLHF. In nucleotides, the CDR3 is TGCGCCAGCAGCCAAGACAGGGGTTATAATTCACCCCTCCACTTT.

The CDR3 DNA is TGTGCCATCAGTGAGGGACTAGCGCAAGAGACCCAGTACTTC. This sequence encodes CAISEGLAQETQYF. The J gene is TRBJ2-5, the V gene TRBV10-3, with 9 bases lining up with TRBD2. The CDR3 consists of 14 residues. The trim removed 2 bases at V and 2 bases at J, leaving 0 bases unmatched. The germline V gene encodes CDR1 ENHRY and CDR2 SYGVKD.

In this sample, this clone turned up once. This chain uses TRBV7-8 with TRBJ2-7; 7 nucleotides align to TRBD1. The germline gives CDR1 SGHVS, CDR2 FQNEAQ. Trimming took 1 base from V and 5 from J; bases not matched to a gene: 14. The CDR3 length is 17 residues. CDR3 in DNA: TGTGCCAGCAGCTTAGGAAGCTGGCACAGGGGATTCGACGAGCAGTACTTC. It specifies CASSLGSWHRGFDEQYF.

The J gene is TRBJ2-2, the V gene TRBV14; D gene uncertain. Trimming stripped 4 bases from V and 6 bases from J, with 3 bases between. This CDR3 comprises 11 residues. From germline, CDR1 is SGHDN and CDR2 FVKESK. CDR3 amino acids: CASSPAGELFF. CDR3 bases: TGTGCCAGCAGCCCGGCCGGGGAGCTGTTTTTT. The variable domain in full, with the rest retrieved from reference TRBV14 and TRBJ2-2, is EAGVTQFPSHSVIEKGQTVTLRCDPISGHDNLYWYRRVMGKEIKFLLHFVKESKQDESGMPNNRFLAERTGGTYSTLKVQPAELEDSGVYFCASSPAGELFFGEGSRLTVL.

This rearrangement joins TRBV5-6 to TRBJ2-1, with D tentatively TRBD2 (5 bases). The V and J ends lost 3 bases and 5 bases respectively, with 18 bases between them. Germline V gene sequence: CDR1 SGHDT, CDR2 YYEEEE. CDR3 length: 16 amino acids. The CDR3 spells CASSSSTRGRNNEQFF. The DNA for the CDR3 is TGTGCCAGCAGCTCTTCGACACGCGGGCGGAACAATGAGCAGTTCTTC.

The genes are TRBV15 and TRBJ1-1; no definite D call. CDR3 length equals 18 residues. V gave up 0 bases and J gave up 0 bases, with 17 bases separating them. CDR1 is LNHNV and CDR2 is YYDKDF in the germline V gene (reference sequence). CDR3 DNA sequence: TGTGCCACCAGCAGAGATAGGCAAGGAGGACGGATGAACACTGAAGCTTTCTTT. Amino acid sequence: CATSRDRQGGRMNTEAFF.

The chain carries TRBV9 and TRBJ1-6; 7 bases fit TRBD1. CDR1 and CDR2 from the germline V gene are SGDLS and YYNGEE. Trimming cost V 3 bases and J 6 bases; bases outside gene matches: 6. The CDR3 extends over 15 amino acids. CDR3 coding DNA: TGTGCCAGCAGCGCAGACAGGGAGGCTAATTCACCCCTCCACTTT. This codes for CASSADREANSPLHF.

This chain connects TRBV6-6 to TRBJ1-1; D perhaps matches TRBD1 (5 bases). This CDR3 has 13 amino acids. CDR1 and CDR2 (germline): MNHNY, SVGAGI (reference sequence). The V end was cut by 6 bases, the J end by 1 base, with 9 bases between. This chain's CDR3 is CASSATENTEAFF. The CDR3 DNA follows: TGTGCCAGCAGCGCGACAGAGAACACTGAAGCTTTCTTT.

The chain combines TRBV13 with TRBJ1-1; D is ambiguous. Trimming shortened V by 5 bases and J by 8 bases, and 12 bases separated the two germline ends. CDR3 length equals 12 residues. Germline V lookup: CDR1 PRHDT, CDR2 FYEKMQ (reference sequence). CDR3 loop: CASSAELGEAFF. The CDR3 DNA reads TGTGCCAGCAGCGCCGAGTTGGGGGAAGCTTTCTTT.

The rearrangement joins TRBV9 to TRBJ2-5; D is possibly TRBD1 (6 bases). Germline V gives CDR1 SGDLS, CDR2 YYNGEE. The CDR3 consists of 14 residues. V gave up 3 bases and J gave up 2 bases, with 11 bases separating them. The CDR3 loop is CASSAAGAQETQYF. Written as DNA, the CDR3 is TGTGCCAGCAGCGCTGCAGGGGCACAAGAGACCCAGTACTTC.

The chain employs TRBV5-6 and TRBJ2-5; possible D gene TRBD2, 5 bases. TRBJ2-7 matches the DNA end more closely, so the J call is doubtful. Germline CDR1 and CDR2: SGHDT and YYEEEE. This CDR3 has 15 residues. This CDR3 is CASSLEGLTSYEQYF. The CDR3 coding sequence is TGTGCCAGCAGCTTGGAGGGCCTTACTAGCTACGAGCAGTACTTC.

The CDR3 nucleotides read TGTGCCAGCAGCTCTCGGGGGGTCCACTCCTACGAGCAGTACGTC. Protein product: CASSSRGVHSYEQYV. V and J are TRBV13 and TRBJ2-7, with 7 bases lining up with TRBD2. Unmatched junction bases numbered 6, after V lost 4 bases and J lost 0 bases. The CDR3 has 15 amino acids. The V gene's germline CDR1 is PRHDT and CDR2 FYEKMQ (reference sequence).

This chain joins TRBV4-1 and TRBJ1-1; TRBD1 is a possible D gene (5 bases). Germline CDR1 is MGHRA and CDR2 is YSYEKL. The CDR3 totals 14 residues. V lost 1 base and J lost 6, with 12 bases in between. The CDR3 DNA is TGCGCCAGCAGCCAAGTCGGGGGTTACGCTGAAGCTTTCTTT. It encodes CASSQVGGYAEAFF.

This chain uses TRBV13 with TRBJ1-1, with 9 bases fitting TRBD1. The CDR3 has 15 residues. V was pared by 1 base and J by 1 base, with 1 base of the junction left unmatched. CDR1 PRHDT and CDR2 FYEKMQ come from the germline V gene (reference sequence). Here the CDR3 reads CASSLEGQGNTEAFF. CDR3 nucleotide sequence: TGTGCCAGCAGCTTAGAGGGACAGGGGAACACTGAAGCTTTCTTT.

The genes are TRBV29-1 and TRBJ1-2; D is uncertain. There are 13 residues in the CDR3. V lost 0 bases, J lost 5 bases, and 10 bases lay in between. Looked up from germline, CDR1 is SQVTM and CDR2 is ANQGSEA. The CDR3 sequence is CSVEEEGKYGYTF. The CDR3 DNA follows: TGCAGCGTTGAAGAGGAGGGTAAATATGGCTACACCTTC.

The CDR3 spells CASSSGEQFF. In nucleotides, the CDR3 is TGTGCCAGCAGCTCCGGGGAGCAGTTCTTC. The rearrangement uses TRBV11-2 and TRBJ2-1; D ambiguous. The CDR3 contains 10 residues. The ends were cut back, 4 bases at V and 10 bases at J, with 5 bases in the middle. CDR1 and CDR2 (germline): SGHAT, FQNNGV.

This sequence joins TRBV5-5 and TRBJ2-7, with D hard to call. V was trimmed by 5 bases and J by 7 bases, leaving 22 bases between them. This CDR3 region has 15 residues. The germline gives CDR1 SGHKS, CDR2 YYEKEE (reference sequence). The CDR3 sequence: CASSDGRFSYIEQYF. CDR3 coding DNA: TGTGCCAGCAGTGATGGACGGTTTTCATACATAGAGCAGTACTTC.

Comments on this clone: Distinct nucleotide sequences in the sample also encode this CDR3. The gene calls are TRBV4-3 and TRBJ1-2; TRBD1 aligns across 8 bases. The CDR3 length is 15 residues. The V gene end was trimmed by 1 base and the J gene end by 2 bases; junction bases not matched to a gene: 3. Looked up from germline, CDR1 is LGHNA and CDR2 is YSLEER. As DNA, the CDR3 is TGCGCCAGCAGCCAAGGACGGACAGGGAACTATGGCTACACCTTC. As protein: CASSQGRTGNYGYTF.